These 4 T cell receptor beta chains came from one sample sequenced in a study of blood T cell repertoires in COVID-19. TCRdb's table, derived via immunoSEQ multiplex PCR, lists solely in-frame clones and lacks some. The profile covers about 440,000 clones, with approximately 89% appearing a single time and over 9.5% taken by the ten largest. Sequencing was carried out using peripheral blood. These receptors all stem from a woman between 50 and 59 years old with COVID-19, enrolled during active disease.

This sequence joins TRBV3-1 (or the pseudogene TRBV3-2) and TRBJ1-1; 8 bases line up with TRBD1. The CDR3 covers 15 residues. From germline, CDR1 is LGHDT and CDR2 YNNKEL (reference sequence). V lost 4 bases to trimming and J lost 0 bases; unmatched junction nucleotides: 4. The CDR3 region is CASSRDRQMNTEAFF. The CDR3 DNA follows: TGTGCCAGCAGCCGGGACAGGCAAATGAACACTGAAGCTTTCTTT.

The chain carries TRBV9 and TRBJ2-5, with 11 bases lining up with TRBD2. The J segment lost 4 bases and the V segment lost 0 bases, leaving 5 bases of the junction unmatched. This CDR3 is built from 16 residues. CDR1 is SGDLS, CDR2 YYNGEE, per germline. The CDR3 DNA is TGTGCCAGCAGCGTAGACCTAGCGGGGGGTCGAGAGACCCAGTACTTC. This encodes CASSVDLAGGRETQYF.

V is TRBV9 and J is TRBJ2-5; TRBD1 aligns across 7 bases. The CDR3 spans 13 residues. After removal of 3 bases from V and 5 bases from J, the junction contained 4 bases not matched to a gene. The V gene's germline CDR1 is SGDLS and CDR2 YYNGEE. The CDR3 sequence: CASSATGEETQYF. The CDR3 nucleotides are TGTGCCAGCAGCGCAACAGGGGAGGAGACCCAGTACTTC.

This chain joins TRBV2 and TRBJ2-2, with D possibly TRBD2 on 5 matching bases. The CDR3 covers 16 residues. Per germline, CDR1 SNHLY and CDR2 FYNNEI. V shed 0 bases and J shed 3 bases, with 11 bases lying between them. CDR3 coding DNA: TGTGCCAGCAGTGAAGCAGAACCGGAGGACACCGGGGAGCTGTTTTTT. Protein: CASSEAEPEDTGELFF.